The 21 T cell receptor beta chains listed next were all sequenced from one sample in a study of blood T cell repertoires in COVID-19. The data were produced by immunoSEQ multiplex PCR, yet TCRdb's version contains in-frame clones alone and is incomplete. The sample has about 110,000 clones, 85% seen once. Sequenced: peripheral blood. The origin of the receptors is a human donor in a cohort sampled during active COVID-19.

This clone was counted only a few times. J is TRBJ1-2 and V is TRBV5-1; 8 bases fit TRBD1. CDR1 and CDR2 (germline): SGHRS, YFSETQ. Trimming removed 1 base from V and 7 bases from J; junction bases left unmatched: 3. The CDR3 has 13 residues. CDR3 in DNA: TGCGCCAGCAGCTTGTCAGGGGGCATTGGCTACACCTTC. Translated: CASSLSGGIGYTF. Looking up the rest from reference TRBV5-1 and TRBJ1-2 gives the full variable domain: KAGVTQTPRYLIKTRGQQVTLSCSPISGHRSVSWYQQTPGQGLQFLFEYFSETQRNKGNFPGRFSGRQFSNSRSEMNVSTLELGDSALYLCASSLSGGIGYTFGSGTRLTVV.

The chain combines TRBV4-1 with TRBJ2-3; the D gene is possibly TRBD2 (7 bases). With 0 bases removed from V and 3 bases from J, the gap between germline ends came to 13 bases. This CDR3 has 16 residues. Germline V gene data show CDR1 as MGHRA and CDR2 as YSYEKL. The CDR3 sequence is CASSQERGGRTDTQYF. The DNA of the CDR3 is TGCGCCAGCAGCCAAGAAAGGGGGGGGCGGACAGATACGCAGTATTTT.

J is TRBJ2-3 and V is TRBV4-1; 9 nucleotides line up with TRBD2. V shed 4 bases, J shed 1 base, and the junction held 6 bases outside the gene matches. The CDR3 has 16 amino acids. Germline CDR1 and CDR2: MGHRA and YSYEKL. The CDR3 DNA reads TGCGCCAGCAGCCCTAGAGCGGGGGGTGGCACAGATACGCAGTATTTT. Its protein is CASSPRAGGGTDTQYF.

This rearrangement joins TRBV5-4 to TRBJ1-2, with TRBD1 matching over 8 bases. The V and J ends lost 4 bases and 4 bases, in that order; junction bases with no gene match: 15. Germline CDR1 and CDR2: SGHNT and YYREEE (reference sequence). The CDR3 consists of 17 residues. The CDR3 loop is CASSAGDRGFVFYGYTF. Here the CDR3 DNA reads TGTGCCAGCAGCGCCGGAGACAGGGGATTTGTTTTCTATGGCTACACCTTC.

The V gene is TRBV2, the J gene TRBJ2-5, with a tentative D call TRBD1 (6 bases). Between the trimmed V and J ends, which lost 6 bases and 2 bases, there was a span of 10 bases. The CDR3 runs to 13 residues. Germline CDR1 SNHLY, CDR2 FYNNEI. CDR3 sequence: CASRRTEQETQYF. The CDR3 bases are TGTGCCAGCAGAAGGACAGAACAAGAGACCCAGTACTTC.

The V gene is TRBV27, the J gene TRBJ1-1, with D perhaps TRBD1 (6 bases). The germline CDR1 and CDR2 sequences are MNHEY and SMNVEV (reference sequence). V dropped 5 bases and J dropped 4 bases, with 20 bases sitting between them. CDR3 length equals 16 residues. The DNA of the CDR3 is TGTGCCAGCAGTACCCAGGCGGCAGGGGTCGGCACTGAAGCTTTCTTT. Its translation: CASSTQAAGVGTEAFF.

This chain links TRBV9 with TRBJ1-6; 9 bases match TRBD1. Germline CDR1 SGDLS, CDR2 YYNGEE. The CDR3 is 15 amino acids. J lost 7 bases, V lost 0 bases, and 2 bases had no gene match. The CDR3 region has the DNA TGTGCCAGCAGCGTAGGAGGACAGGGGAATTCACCCCTCCACTTT. This encodes CASSVGGQGNSPLHF.

The CDR3 region has the DNA TGTGCCAGCAGCTCCACCCCCTTCGGTGATGAGCAGTTCTTC. Its translation: CASSSTPFGDEQFF. This chain connects TRBV7-9 to TRBJ2-1, with D uncertain. Germline loops: CDR1 SEHNR, CDR2 FQNEAQ (reference sequence). V was trimmed by 4 bases and J by 8 bases, leaving 15 bases between them. This CDR3 region has 14 residues.

This chain joins TRBV19 and TRBJ2-3; D possibly corresponds to TRBD2 (6 bases). Trimming shortened V by 0 bases and J by 0 bases, and 16 bases separated the two germline ends. The germline V gene has CDR1 LNHDA and CDR2 SQIVND (reference sequence). The length of the CDR3 is 18 residues. The CDR3: CASSIDSGGRSSTDTQYF. The CDR3 nucleotides read TGTGCCAGTAGTATAGATAGCGGCGGAAGGTCTAGCACAGATACGCAGTATTTT. The complete variable domain, with remaining parts taken from reference TRBV19 and TRBJ2-3, reads DGGITQSPKYLFRKEGQNVTLSCEQNLNHDAMYWYRQDPGQGLRLIYYSQIVNDFQKGDIAEGYSVSREKKESFPLTVTSAQKNPTAFYLCASSIDSGGRSSTDTQYFGPGTRLTVL.

V and J are TRBV19 and TRBJ2-1; 15 nucleotides line up with TRBD2. From germline, CDR1 is LNHDA and CDR2 SQIVND (reference sequence). There are 19 residues in the CDR3. Trimming removed 5 bases from V and 4 bases from J; junction bases left unmatched: 12. The CDR3 sequence is CASSRRGLAGGPNYNEQFF. The CDR3 nucleotides are TGTGCCAGTAGTCGGCGTGGACTAGCGGGGGGGCCCAATTACAATGAGCAGTTCTTC.

The chain has TRBV3-1 (or the pseudogene TRBV3-2) and TRBJ2-1; possible D gene TRBD2, 6 bases. The CDR3 spans 13 residues. Per the germline V gene, CDR1 is LGHDT and CDR2 is YNNKEL (reference sequence). Trimming took off 1 base at V and 10 bases at J, with 11 bases between the two ends. The CDR3 loop is CASSQGGVGEQFF. CDR3 DNA: TGTGCCAGCAGCCAAGGCGGGGTGGGGGAGCAGTTCTTC.

The CDR3 DNA reads as TGCGCCAGCAGCCAACGGACAGGGCAATCACCCCTCCACTTT. Protein product: CASSQRTGQSPLHF. The chain joins TRBV4-1 to TRBJ1-6; 8 nucleotides match TRBD1. V gave up 2 bases and J gave up 10 bases; unmatched junction bases: 4. The CDR3 has 14 residues. Germline V gives CDR1 MGHRA, CDR2 YSYEKL.

This clone showed up just once. The chain recombines TRBV7-2 with TRBJ2-2, with TRBD1 as a possible D gene (6 bases). Germline lookup yields CDR1 SGHTA and CDR2 FQGNSA. V gave up 1 base and J gave up 6 bases, with 9 bases separating them. CDR3 size: 14 residues. The CDR3 region has the DNA TGTGCCAGCAGCTTAGAGGGGGTCGCCGGGGAGCTGTTTTTT. This translates into CASSLEGVAGELFF.

This rearrangement joins TRBV25-1 to TRBJ2-2, with TRBD2 matching over 11 bases. V trimming: 8 bases; J trimming: 4 bases; junction bases outside the gene matches: 9. Germline V gene lookup returns CDR1 MGHDK and CDR2 SYGVNS. There are 16 residues in the CDR3. The CDR3 here is CASLASGGTVTGELFF. The CDR3, as DNA: TGTGCCAGCCTTGCTAGCGGGGGGACGGTCACCGGGGAGCTGTTTTTT.

The chain combines TRBV10-2 with TRBJ2-1; D is ambiguous. Germline-derived CDR1 and CDR2 are WSHSY and SAAADI. The CDR3 extends over 12 amino acids. V was shortened by 3 bases and J by 9 bases, with 9 bases between the two germline ends. The CDR3 DNA is TGCGCCAGCAGTGATACTGCAATTGAGCAGTTCTTC. Its protein is CASSDTAIEQFF.

This chain connects TRBV7-2 to TRBJ1-1; weak D call: TRBD1 (5 bases). The CDR3 is 13 amino acids. V was shortened by 0 bases and J by 8 bases, with 10 bases between the two germline ends. Germline lookup yields CDR1 SGHTA and CDR2 FQGNSA. The CDR3 is CASSLALAGEAFF. Here the CDR3 DNA reads TGTGCCAGCAGCTTAGCCCTGGCAGGGGAAGCTTTCTTT. The whole variable domain, filled in from reference TRBV7-2 and TRBJ1-1, reads GAGVSQSPSNKVTEKGKDVELRCDPISGHTALYWYRQSLGQGLEFLIYFQGNSAPDKSGLPSDRFSAERTGGSVSTLTIQRTQQEDSAVYLCASSLALAGEAFFGQGTRLTVV.

V gene TRBV6-1 combines with J gene TRBJ2-7; D is possibly TRBD2 (5 bases). Trimming cost V 1 base and J 6 bases, with 13 bases left between them. CDR3 length: 14 residues. Germline V gene data show CDR1 as MNHNS and CDR2 as SASEGT. The CDR3 DNA sequence: TGTGCCAGCAGTGAAGTTCGGGATCGGCGCGAGCAGTACTTC. Protein sequence: CASSEVRDRREQYF.

The rearrangement uses TRBV6-6 and TRBJ2-7; TRBD2 matches 10 bases. In germline, CDR1 is MNHNY, CDR2 SVGAGI (reference sequence). With V trimmed by 7 bases and J by 5 bases, 5 bases remained unmatched. The CDR3 is 13 residues long. CDR3 sequence (DNA): TGTGCCAGCAAACCGGGACTAGCGCACGAGCAGTACTTC. It translates to CASKPGLAHEQYF.

The chain links TRBV4-1 to TRBJ2-3; D not certain. The CDR3 sequence is 16 residues long. Per the germline V gene, CDR1 is MGHRA and CDR2 is YSYEKL. V lost 1 base and J lost 0, with 11 bases in between. The CDR3 nucleotides read TGCGCCAGCAGCCAAGGATCCAAGCGTAGCACAGATACGCAGTATTTT. It translates to CASSQGSKRSTDTQYF.

The rearrangement links TRBV6-5 to TRBJ2-7; the match to TRBD1 covers 9 bases. This CDR3 has 13 amino acids. The J segment lost 5 bases and the V segment lost 6 bases, leaving 5 bases of the junction unmatched. Germline V lookup: CDR1 MNHEY, CDR2 SVGAGI. The CDR3 region has the DNA TGTGCCAGCAGCTTGACAGGGGGGAACGAGCAGTACTTC. Translation gives CASSLTGGNEQYF.

The J gene is TRBJ2-1, the V gene TRBV6-5; 9 positions agree with TRBD1. Germline lookup yields CDR1 MNHEY and CDR2 SVGAGI. This CDR3 is built from 13 residues. The J segment lost 8 bases and the V segment lost 7 bases, leaving 6 bases of the junction unmatched. The CDR3 nucleotides are TGTGCCAGCACAGACAGGGGGGGGGATGAGCAGTTCTTC. Its protein product is CASTDRGGDEQFF.